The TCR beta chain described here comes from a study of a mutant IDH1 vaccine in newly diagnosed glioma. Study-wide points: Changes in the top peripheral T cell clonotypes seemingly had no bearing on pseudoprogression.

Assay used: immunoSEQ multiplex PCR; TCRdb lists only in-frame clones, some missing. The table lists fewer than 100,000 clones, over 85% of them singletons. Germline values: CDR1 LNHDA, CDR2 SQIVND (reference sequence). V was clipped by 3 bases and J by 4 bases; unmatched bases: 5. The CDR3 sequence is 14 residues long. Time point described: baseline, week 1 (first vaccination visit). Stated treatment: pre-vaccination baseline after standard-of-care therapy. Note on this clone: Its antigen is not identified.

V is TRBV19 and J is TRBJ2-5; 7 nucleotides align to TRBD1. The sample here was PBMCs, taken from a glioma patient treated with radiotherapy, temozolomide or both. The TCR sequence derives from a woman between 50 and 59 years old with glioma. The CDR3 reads CASSMGQSPETQYF. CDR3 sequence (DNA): TGTGCCAGTAGTATGGGACAGTCCCCAGAGACCCAGTACTTC.